Listed below are T cell receptor beta chains from one sample, sequenced in a study of cytomegalovirus exposure and HLA in healthy donors. This table comes from immunoSEQ multiplex PCR, and its TCRdb copy is limited to in-frame clones, with some not included. The sample lists about 130,000 clones, about 80% occurring once. Sequences were obtained from PBMCs. The receptors stem from a man under 40 in good health and CMV-seropositive. The CDR3 runs from the conserved cysteine through the conserved F or W. A D gene is named only where the DNA matches it firmly. A row's size may be missing; if present it is once, few, many or a size class.

few | . | TRBJ1-1 | TRBV7-8 | CASSFRQTYTEAFF | TGTGCCAGCAGCTTTCGGCAGACATACACTGAAGCTTTCTTT
. | TRBD2 | TRBJ2-1 | TRBV28 | CASSILAGGGSSYNEQFF | TGTGCCAGCAGTATACTAGCGGGAGGCGGGAGCTCCTACAATGAGCAGTTCTTC
. | . | TRBJ2-1 | TRBV28 | CASSSTSLGGGYNEQFF | TGTGCCAGCAGTTCCACCTCACTAGGGGGTGGCTACAATGAGCAGTTCTTC
. | TRBD1 | TRBJ2-2 | TRBV6-6 | CASSPRTGGNTGELFF | TGTGCCAGCAGTCCTAGGACAGGGGGCAACACCGGGGAGCTGTTTTTT
. | . | TRBJ2-5 | TRBV27 | CASSLFGGLFEQYF | TGTGCCAGCAGTTTATTCGGGGGACTTTTTGAGCAGTACTTC
. | . | TRBJ1-4 | TRBV15 | CATSRDEKLFF | TGTGCCACCAGCCGCGATGAAAAACTGTTTTTT
many | TRBD2 | TRBJ2-1 | TRBV27 | CASSMTSGSYNEQFF | TGTGCCAGCAGTATGACTAGCGGGAGTTACAATGAGCAGTTCTTC
. | . | TRBJ2-6 | TRBV29-1 | CSALLGASSGANVLTF | TGCAGCGCCCTCCTAGGGGCCAGCTCTGGGGCCAACGTCCTGACTTTC
. | . | TRBJ2-2 | TRBV28 | CASSFFQAGELFF | TGTGCCAGCAGTTTCTTCCAGGCCGGGGAGCTGTTTTTT
. | . | TRBJ1-2 | TRBV6-5 | CASSNPSGEGKWLF | TGTGCCAGCAGCAACCCGTCAGGGGAGGGCAAGTGGCTCTTC
once | . | TRBJ1-2 | TRBV18 | CASSPRGDIYYGYTF | TGTGCCAGCTCACCGCGGGGGGACATCTACTATGGCTACACCTTC
. | . | TRBJ2-3 | TRBV11-2 | CASSLLGDSTDTQYF | TGTGCCAGCAGCTTACTCGGGGACTCTACAGATACGCAGTATTTT
. | . | TRBJ2-6 | TRBV5-4 | CASSSGPASSGANVLTF | TGTGCCAGCAGCAGCGGCCCTGCGAGCTCTGGGGCCAACGTCCTGACTTTC
. | . | TRBJ2-3 | TRBV9 | CASSVASGWADTQYF | TGTGCCAGCAGCGTAGCGTCAGGGTGGGCAGATACGCAGTATTTT
. | . | TRBJ2-7 | TRBV14 | CASSQEANEQYF | TGTGCCAGCAGCCAAGAGGCAAACGAGCAGTACTTC
. | . | TRBJ2-5 | TRBV4-3 | CASSQGAYPGQETQYF | TGCGCCAGCAGCCAAGGGGCCTACCCAGGCCAAGAGACCCAGTACTTC
. | . | TRBJ1-3 | TRBV11-2 | CASSLGAGSGNTIYF | TGTGCCAGCAGCTTAGGTGCAGGCTCTGGAAACACCATATATTTT
. | TRBD1 | TRBJ2-7 | TRBV19 | CASSEQGAVYEQYF | TGTGCCAGTAGTGAGCAGGGGGCCGTCTACGAGCAGTACTTC
once | TRBD1 | TRBJ1-2 | TRBV28 | CASSPWTGTYGYTF | TGTGCCAGCAGTCCCTGGACAGGGACCTATGGCTACACCTTC
. | . | TRBJ1-2 | TRBV7-2 | CASSPPPRQGNYGYTF | TGTGCCAGCAGTCCCCCGCCTCGGCAGGGGAACTATGGCTACACCTTC
. | TRBD1 | TRBJ2-7 | TRBV15 | CATSRAGTASSYEQYF | TGTGCCACCAGCAGAGCTGGGACAGCAAGCTCCTACGAGCAGTACTTC
. | TRBD1 | TRBJ2-3 | TRBV11-3 | CASSEGTGADTQYF | TGTGCCAGCAGCGAAGGGACAGGGGCAGATACGCAGTATTTT
few | . | TRBJ2-7 | TRBV5-1 | CASSLGEAEQYF | TGCGCCAGCAGCTTGGGAGAGGCCGAGCAGTACTTC
. | TRBD1 | TRBJ2-1 | TRBV11-3 | CASSFLDRGNNEQFF | TGTGCCAGCAGCTTTCTGGACAGGGGAAACAATGAGCAGTTCTTC
once | TRBD1 | TRBJ1-5 | TRBV6-1 | CASSEAGTGSQPQHF | TGTGCCAGCAGTGAAGCGGGGACAGGTTCTCAGCCCCAGCATTTT
once | TRBD1 | TRBJ1-1 | TRBV5-6 | CASSPGQINTEAFF | TGTGCCAGCAGCCCGGGACAGATAAACACTGAAGCTTTCTTT
. | . | TRBJ2-1 | TRBV4-1 | CASSQAYYNEQFF | TGCGCCAGCAGCCAAGCTTACTACAATGAGCAGTTCTTC
. | TRBD2 | TRBJ2-7 | TRBV9 | CASSPRLAEGVGVQYF | TGTGCCAGCAGCCCCCGACTAGCGGAGGGGGTTGGTGTGCAGTACTTC
. | . | TRBJ1-2 | TRBV30 | CAWSAGTYGYTF | TGTGCCTGGAGTGCGGGAACTTATGGCTACACCTTC
. | TRBD2 | TRBJ2-3 | TRBV14 | CASSRGAASGKYTQYF | TGTGCCAGCAGCCGAGGGGCGGCTAGCGGGAAGTATACGCAGTATTTT
. | TRBD1 | TRBJ2-5 | TRBV7-8 | CASSFQGAGETQYF | TGTGCCAGCAGCTTCCAGGGGGCCGGGGAGACCCAGTACTTC
. | . | TRBJ1-4 | TRBV5-1 | CASRGGITNEKLFF | TGCGCCAGCAGGGGAGGGATTACTAATGAAAAACTGTTTTTT
. | . | TRBJ1-1 | TRBV27 | CASSSIRGEAFF | TGTGCCAGCAGTTCCATAAGGGGTGAAGCTTTCTTT
. | . | TRBJ1-3 | TRBV4-3 | CASSPRGRQAPGNTIYF | TGCGCCAGCAGCCCCCGAGGGAGGCAAGCTCCTGGAAACACCATATATTTT
. | . | TRBJ1-4 | TRBV9 | CASSVGQGGEKLFF | TGTGCCAGCAGCGTAGGGCAGGGAGGTGAAAAACTGTTTTTT
. | TRBD2 | TRBJ2-1 | TRBV5-6 | CASSFLAGGRNEQFF | TGTGCCAGCAGCTTTCTAGCGGGAGGGCGCAATGAGCAGTTCTTC
. | TRBD2 | TRBJ2-3 | TRBV7-2 | CASSPSGPKGTDTQYF | TGTGCCAGCAGCCCTAGCGGTCCGAAGGGCACAGATACGCAGTATTTT
few | TRBD2 | TRBJ2-3 | TRBV4-3 | CASSRTSGADTQYF | TGCGCCAGCAGCCGGACTAGCGGGGCAGATACGCAGTATTTT
. | TRBD1 | TRBJ1-2 | TRBV2 | CATPDRGVYGYTF | TGTGCCACCCCGGACAGGGGGGTCTATGGCTACACCTTC
. | TRBD1 | TRBJ2-1 | TRBV5-5 | CASSRGQGLQNEQFF | TGTGCCAGCAGCCGGGGACAGGGGTTACAGAATGAGCAGTTCTTC
. | . | TRBJ1-2 | TRBV16 | CASSHRLGSNKF | TGTGCCAGCAGCCACCGGCTGGGCTCAAACAAATTC
. | TRBD2 | TRBJ2-7 | TRBV30 | CAWSPIPGTSGSYEQYF | TGTGCCTGGAGTCCTATTCCGGGGACTAGCGGGAGCTACGAGCAGTACTTC
. | . | TRBJ2-1 | TRBV7-6 | CASSLGKGDEQFF | TGTGCCAGCAGCTTAGGAAAGGGGGATGAGCAGTTCTTC
. | TRBD1 | TRBJ1-2 | TRBV25-1 | CASGGTAYGYTF | TGTGCCAGCGGCGGGACAGCCTATGGCTACACCTTC
. | TRBD2 | TRBJ2-3 | TRBV11-2 | CASSLVLAGGTLRTDTQYF | TGTGCCAGCAGCTTAGTACTAGCGGGAGGGACGTTACGCACAGATACGCAGTATTTT
. | TRBD1 | TRBJ1-4 | TRBV6-6 | CASSYGTGEKLFF | TGTGCCAGCAGTTATGGGACAGGGGAAAAACTGTTTTTT
. | TRBD1 | TRBJ1-5 | TRBV16 | CASSPNRGREPQHF | TGTGCCAGCAGCCCTAACAGGGGTAGGGAGCCCCAGCATTTT
. | TRBD1 | TRBJ2-1 | TRBV6-5 | CASSFYGQGRFSEFF | TGTGCCAGCAGTTTTTATGGACAGGGAAGGTTTTCGGAGTTCTTC
. | TRBD2 | TRBJ2-3 | TRBV5-6 | CASSLSGVAQYF | TGTGCCAGCAGCTTGAGCGGGGTAGCGCAGTATTTT
. | TRBD1 | TRBJ1-5 | TRBV4-3 | CASSQGTGTSQPQHF | TGCGCCAGCAGCCAAGGGACAGGGACTTCTCAGCCCCAGCATTTT
. | TRBD2 | TRBJ2-1 | TRBV9 | CASSVGGRSYNEQFF | TGTGCCAGCAGCGTAGGCGGGAGGTCATACAATGAGCAGTTCTTC
. | . | TRBJ2-7 | TRBV4-1 | CASSSHNSYEQYF | TGCGCCAGCAGCTCTCACAACTCCTACGAGCAGTACTTC
. | . | TRBJ2-5 | TRBV30 | CAWSREQETQYF | TGTGCCTGGAGTAGGGAGCAAGAGACCCAGTACTTC
few | TRBD2 | TRBJ2-5 | TRBV10-3 | CASGQLAGGAETQYF | TGTGCCAGCGGTCAACTAGCGGGAGGGGCGGAGACCCAGTACTTC
. | . | TRBJ2-1 | TRBV9 | CASSVDGGANEQFF | TGTGCCAGCAGCGTAGATGGAGGAGCCAATGAGCAGTTCTTC
. | . | TRBJ1-3 | TRBV10-1 | CASSESPRGAAAGGNTIYF | TGCGCCAGCAGTGAGAGTCCCAGGGGAGCGGCCGCCGGGGGAAACACCATATATTTT
. | TRBD2 | TRBJ2-1 | TRBV7-6 | CASSFTSGRASVNEQFF | TGTGCCAGCAGCTTCACTAGCGGGAGGGCCTCTGTAAATGAGCAGTTCTTC